These 6 T cell receptor beta chains were all obtained from the same sample, sequenced in a study of CD8+ T cells in alopecia areata. Treatment meaning: oral pan-JAK inhibitor, 5-10 mg twice daily. Extraction of RNA preceded its reverse transcription into cDNA, which served as the sequencing template. This table comes from immunoSEQ multiplex PCR, and its TCRdb copy is limited to in-frame clones, with some not included. The sample consists of 85,000 to 110,000 clones, just over 85% of them appearing once. The starting material was CD8+ T cells sorted from blood, obtained between weeks 30 and 35, from a patient treated with tofacitinib. The receptor set was obtained from a human donor with alopecia areata.

The rearrangement uses TRBV7-6 and TRBJ1-6; unclear D gene. CDR1 and CDR2 from the germline V gene are SGHVS and FNYEAQ. The CDR3 runs to 15 residues. V was cut by 5 bases and J by 7 bases, with 15 bases left in between. In nucleotides, the CDR3 is TGTGCCAGCAGCCGCTCACGGGGTGAAAATTCACCCCTCCACTTT. Protein sequence: CASSRSRGENSPLHF.

This clone was seen a handful of times. This CDR3 is also generated by other DNA sequences in the sample. The chain recombines TRBV29-1 with TRBJ2-2; 9 nucleotides match TRBD1. J was trimmed by 2 bases and V by 6 bases; bases with no gene match: 4. There are 14 residues in the CDR3. The germline V gene encodes CDR1 SQVTM and CDR2 ANQGSEA. The CDR3 nucleotides are TGCAGCGTCGTAACAGGGGGCAACACCGGGGAGCTGTTTTTT. This sequence encodes CSVVTGGNTGELFF.

The chain links TRBV19 to TRBJ1-2; TRBD1 might be the D (5 bases). V lost 9 bases and J 2 bases, leaving 16 bases between the germline ends. CDR3 length equals 14 residues. Germline lookup yields CDR1 LNHDA and CDR2 SQIVND (reference sequence). The CDR3 coding sequence is TGTGCCAGCTCCGGGACTCCCCAAAACTATGGCTACACCTTC. As protein: CASSGTPQNYGYTF.

This clone occurred a few times. V and J are TRBV7-6 and TRBJ2-1, with D possibly TRBD2 on 5 matching bases. Germline V gene data show CDR1 as SGHVS and CDR2 as FNYEAQ. Between the trimmed V and J ends, which lost 6 bases and 1 base, there was a span of 16 bases. This CDR3 contains 16 residues. CDR3 sequence: CASSSVPLESYNEQFF. The CDR3 nucleotides read TGTGCCAGCAGTTCCGTCCCACTAGAGTCCTACAATGAGCAGTTCTTC.

V usage is TRBV30 and J usage is TRBJ2-3; D not resolved. CDR1 GTSNPN and CDR2 SVGIG come from the germline V gene (reference sequence). The CDR3 runs 15 residues. V was cut by 0 bases and J by 11 bases, with 21 bases left in between. The CDR3 bases are TGTGCCTGGAGTGTCATCCTTGGGCAGATGAGCGAGCAGTATTTT. Translation: CAWSVILGQMSEQYF. The full variable domain, its missing parts supplied by reference TRBV30 and TRBJ2-3, is SQTIHQWPATLVQPVGSPLSLECTVEGTSNPNLYWYRQAAGRGLQLLFYSVGIGQISSEVPQNLSASRPQDRQFILSSKKLLLSDSGFYLCAWSVILGQMSEQYFGPGTRLTVL.

J is TRBJ1-2 and V is TRBV29-1, with D possibly TRBD1 on 6 matching bases. In germline, CDR1 is SQVTM, CDR2 ANQGSEA. V was trimmed by 4 bases and J by 4 bases, leaving 16 bases between them. This CDR3 comprises 14 residues. CDR3 DNA: TGCAGCGTTGTGGTAGAAGGGGGAGCCTATGGCTACACCTTC. The encoded protein is CSVVVEGGAYGYTF.